This T cell receptor (beta chain) appears in the sequencing data of a study of blood T cell repertoires in COVID-19. The overall study: T cells, B-cell-depleted T cells, or PBMCs provided the cDNA or gDNA that served as material.

This table comes from immunoSEQ multiplex PCR, and its TCRdb copy is limited to in-frame clones, with some not included. The profile shows 240,000 or so clones, about 85% of them singletons. Germline CDR1 reads SNHLY; CDR2 reads FYNNEI. This CDR3 contains 16 residues. The V and J ends lost 6 bases and 0 bases respectively, with 18 bases between them. This receptor was obtained from a man aged 30 to 39 who had recovered from COVID-19. Sequencing used peripheral blood. The chain links TRBV2 to TRBJ2-7, with D possibly matching TRBD1 (6 bases). This CDR3 is CASRADYRASSYEQYF. The CDR3 nucleotides are TGTGCCAGCAGGGCCGACTACAGGGCCAGCTCCTACGAGCAGTACTTC.